The T cell receptor beta chain under discussion was sequenced for a study of shared clonotypes between healthy human individuals. Trimming left V 1 base short and J 3 bases short, with 10 bases between. This CDR3 has 14 amino acids. CDR1 SGHNT and CDR2 YYREEE come from the germline V gene (reference sequence). TCRdb's copy holds only in-frame clones and misses some; the assay was immunoSEQ multiplex PCR. The repertoire includes around 1.6 million clones, approximately 98% of them detected once, and about 0.45% sits in the top ten. Sequencing was carried out using naive CD4+ T cells sorted from blood. Subset here: CD45RA+ positively selected. The rearrangement links TRBV5-4 to TRBJ1-2; TRBD1 might be the D (5 bases). This sequence originates from a man between 25 and 39 years old in good health. The CDR3 is CASSLPDTDYGYTF. As DNA, the CDR3 is TGTGCCAGCAGCTTGCCGGACACCGACTATGGCTACACCTTC.